One sample yielded the 25 T cell receptor beta chains listed below, sequenced in a study of OX40 agonist ivuxolimab in advanced cancers. Clones were read by immunoSEQ multiplex PCR, and TCRdb kept only the in-frame ones, dropping some. The sample lists approximately 35,000 clones; roughly 84% were seen once. The sequences come from CD4+ or CD8+ T cells sorted from blood, collected in a trial of the OX40 agonist ivuxolimab. The receptors here all came from an adult with an advanced solid tumor such as melanoma, head and neck, liver or kidney cancer.

The V and J genes are TRBV5-4 and TRBJ2-7; D might be TRBD1 (6 bases). V was clipped by 2 bases and J by 3 bases, with 15 bases between them. Germline CDR1 SGHNT, CDR2 YYREEE (reference sequence). The CDR3 is made up of 15 amino acids. In DNA, the CDR3 is TGTGCCAGCAGCTTATGGAAACAGGGTCTCTACGAGCAGTACTTC. Translation gives CASSLWKQGLYEQYF.

There are a few counts of this clone. This sequence joins TRBV19 and TRBJ1-1; no definite D call. Germline CDR1 LNHDA, CDR2 SQIVND (reference sequence). Deletions cut 1 base from V and 1 base from J, with 7 bases between. The CDR3 is 14 amino acids. For the CDR3, the DNA is TGTGCCAGTAGTATAGGAGGGCCGAACACTGAAGCTTTCTTT. Protein sequence: CASSIGGPNTEAFF.

The chain recombines TRBV5-1 with TRBJ1-4, with D possibly matching TRBD1 (5 bases). From germline, CDR1 is SGHRS and CDR2 YFSETQ. This CDR3 is built from 13 residues. With 0 bases removed from V and 8 bases from J, the gap between germline ends came to 8 bases. CDR3 in amino acids: CASSLGWGEKLFF. DNA of the CDR3: TGCGCCAGCAGCTTGGGGTGGGGCGAAAAACTGTTTTTT. The entire variable domain, with the rest obtained from reference TRBV5-1 and TRBJ1-4, is as follows: KAGVTQTPRYLIKTRGQQVTLSCSPISGHRSVSWYQQTPGQGLQFLFEYFSETQRNKGNFPGRFSGRQFSNSRSEMNVSTLELGDSALYLCASSLGWGEKLFFGSGTQLSVL.

V usage is TRBV10-2 and J usage is TRBJ1-2; the D gene is possibly TRBD1 (6 bases). Germline values: CDR1 WSHSY, CDR2 SAAADI. Deletions cut 10 bases from V and 4 bases from J, with 19 bases between. The CDR3 runs to 14 residues. The CDR3, as DNA: TGCGCCACCCAGATTATCGGACAGAGCTATGGCTACACCTTC. Translated, it gives CATQIIGQSYGYTF.

This chain links TRBV7-2 with TRBJ2-3; 8 bases are a match to TRBD1. The CDR3 is made up of 15 amino acids. Germline V lookup: CDR1 SGHTA, CDR2 FQGNSA. Trimming cost V 3 bases and J 4 bases; bases outside gene matches: 6. The CDR3 DNA sequence: TGTGCCAGCAGCTTTAGGGGGACAGGTCCAGATACGCAGTATTTT. It encodes CASSFRGTGPDTQYF.

The rearrangement uses TRBV10-3 and TRBJ2-3, with D perhaps being TRBD1 or TRBD2 (5 bases each). Germline V lookup: CDR1 ENHRY, CDR2 SYGVKD. V lost 4 bases and J 3 bases, leaving 11 bases between the germline ends. The CDR3 is 14 residues long. The CDR3 sequence: CAISGRGPTDTQYF. In nucleotides, the CDR3 is TGTGCCATCAGTGGTCGGGGACCGACAGATACGCAGTATTTT.

The chain carries TRBV5-8 and TRBJ1-1; D is undetermined. This CDR3 spans 14 amino acids. The germline V gene has CDR1 SGHTS and CDR2 YDEGEE. V lost 5 bases, J lost 2 bases, and 13 bases lay in between. The CDR3 bases are TGTGCCAGCAGGTTGACGGATGCAAACACTGAAGCTTTCTTT. This sequence encodes CASRLTDANTEAFF.

The genes are TRBV27 and TRBJ2-5, with D possibly TRBD1 on 5 matching bases. CDR1 and CDR2 from the germline V gene are MNHEY and SMNVEV (reference sequence). CDR3 size: 14 residues. V was cut by 8 bases and J by 4 bases, with 17 bases left in between. The CDR3 DNA reads as TGTGCCAGCCAAACGTTCAGGGAAGCAGAGACCCAGTACTTC. Amino acid sequence: CASQTFREAETQYF.

The gene calls are TRBV27 and TRBJ1-6; TRBD1 matches at 7 bases. The trim removed 2 bases at V and 0 bases at J, leaving 4 bases unmatched. The CDR3 is 17 amino acids. CDR1 MNHEY and CDR2 SMNVEV come from the germline V gene (reference sequence). CDR3 sequence reads: CASSLRQGGSYNSPLHF. CDR3 nucleotide sequence: TGTGCCAGCAGTTTAAGACAGGGCGGCTCCTATAATTCACCCCTCCACTTT.

This chain uses TRBV19 with TRBJ1-6, with 7 positions matching TRBD1. Germline trimming cut 5 bases from V and 8 bases from J; bases unmatched to any gene: 6. CDR1 and CDR2 (germline): LNHDA, SQIVND (reference sequence). This CDR3 contains 14 residues. In DNA form, the CDR3 reads TGTGCCAGTAGTCCAGGGGGACTGTATTCACCCCTCCACTTT. It encodes CASSPGGLYSPLHF.

The chain recombines TRBV5-1 with TRBJ1-1; weak D call: TRBD1 (6 bases). Germline V gene lookup returns CDR1 SGHRS and CDR2 YFSETQ. This CDR3 is built from 14 residues. Trimming cost V 4 bases and J 0 bases, with 10 bases left between them. The CDR3 DNA is TGCGCCAGCAGCACACAGGGCATGAACACTGAAGCTTTCTTT. Amino acid sequence: CASSTQGMNTEAFF.

The rearrangement joins TRBV29-1 to TRBJ2-7; 7 nucleotides align to TRBD1. The ends lost 5 bases at V and 3 bases at J; junction bases unmatched: 7. This CDR3 is built from 13 residues. From germline, CDR1 is SQVTM and CDR2 ANQGSEA. The CDR3 DNA sequence: TGCAGCGTTTTTACAGGGGACCTCTACGAGCAGTACTTC. Translating it yields CSVFTGDLYEQYF.

This chain joins TRBV10-3 and TRBJ1-2; TRBD1 matches 7 bases. From germline, CDR1 is ENHRY and CDR2 SYGVKD. This CDR3 contains 15 residues. The V segment lost 0 bases and the J segment 6 bases; nucleotides outside the gene matches: 7. This CDR3 reads CAISESWDSTDGYTF. DNA of the CDR3: TGTGCCATCAGTGAGTCCTGGGACAGCACTGATGGCTACACCTTC.

The V and J genes are TRBV6-1 and TRBJ1-1, with 8 nucleotides matching TRBD1. V shed 4 bases and J 3 bases; nucleotides not matched to a gene: 16. The CDR3 has 18 amino acids. The V gene's germline CDR1 is MNHNS and CDR2 SASEGT. CDR3 nucleotides: TGTGCCAGCAGTGGGAACAGGGGGTATTCCCTTCTTTACACTGAAGCTTTCTTT. The encoded protein is CASSGNRGYSLLYTEAFF.

V is TRBV28 and J is TRBJ1-4; the D is unclear. Trimming removed 10 bases at V and 2 bases at J, with 14 bases between. Per germline, CDR1 MDHEN and CDR2 SYDVKM. The CDR3 is 14 amino acids. CDR3 sequence: CAISNRRTNEKLFF. The CDR3 DNA follows: TGTGCCATCTCCAACAGAAGGACTAATGAAAAACTGTTTTTT. The variable domain in full, with the rest retrieved from reference TRBV28 and TRBJ1-4, is DVKVTQSSRYLVKRTGEKVFLECVQDMDHENMFWYRQDPGLGLRLIYFSYDVKMKEKGDIPEGYSVSREKKERFSLILESASTNQTSMYLCAISNRRTNEKLFFGSGTQLSVL.

In this sample, this clone is medium-sized (0.01 to 0.1%). The V gene is TRBV2, the J gene TRBJ1-1; D uncertain. This CDR3 has 14 amino acids. Germline loops: CDR1 SNHLY, CDR2 FYNNEI. The V and J ends lost 7 bases and 6 bases respectively, with 18 bases between them. CDR3 in amino acids: CASIPPSGLPEAFF. The CDR3 DNA follows: TGTGCCAGCATACCACCGTCGGGGTTGCCTGAAGCTTTCTTT.

V is TRBV6-6 and J is TRBJ2-5; possible D gene TRBD1, 6 bases. The J call may be in error: the DNA end matches TRBJ2-7 better. CDR3 size: 13 residues. Looked up from germline, CDR1 is MNHNY and CDR2 is SVGAGI (reference sequence). In DNA form, the CDR3 reads TGTGCCACCACCCTACAGGGCTCGGACGAGCAGTACTTC. Residues: CATTLQGSDEQYF.

The chain is built from TRBV5-4 and TRBJ2-7; D is perhaps TRBD1 or TRBD2 (7 bases each). Germline V gives CDR1 SGHNT, CDR2 YYREEE (reference sequence). The length of the CDR3 is 15 residues. The V and J ends lost 4 bases and 2 bases respectively, with 16 bases between them. The CDR3 loop is CASSAGQGGTYEQYF. The CDR3, as DNA: TGTGCCAGCAGCGCGGGTCAGGGGGGGACCTACGAGCAGTACTTC.

The rearrangement links TRBV4-1 to TRBJ1-3; D remains unclear. CDR3 length: 17 amino acids. The V gene lost 1 base and the J gene lost 0 bases, with 13 bases spanning the gap. Germline-derived CDR1 and CDR2 are MGHRA and YSYEKL. CDR3 DNA sequence: TGCGCCAGCAGCCAAGGGAGGCCTTCGCCCTCTGGAAACACCATATATTTT. Its translation: CASSQGRPSPSGNTIYF.

The gene calls are TRBV11-2 and TRBJ2-7, with 7 bases aligning to TRBD2. CDR1 SGHAT and CDR2 FQNNGV come from the germline V gene. This CDR3 region has 12 residues. Trimming cost V 4 bases and J 3 bases; bases outside gene matches: 0. CDR3 sequence: CASSSGGYEQYF. The CDR3 DNA is TGTGCCAGCAGCTCGGGGGGCTACGAGCAGTACTTC.

This chain links TRBV4-1 with TRBJ1-2; D is unresolved. The CDR3 loop spans 14 amino acids. Trimming stripped 2 bases from V and 2 bases from J, with 9 bases between. Germline CDR1 is MGHRA and CDR2 is YSYEKL. This chain's CDR3 is CASSQNSVNYGYTF. Written as DNA, the CDR3 is TGCGCCAGCAGCCAAAATTCGGTGAACTATGGCTACACCTTC.

The V gene is TRBV5-1, the J gene TRBJ1-1, with D uncertain. This CDR3 has 14 amino acids. V was trimmed by 1 base and J by 1 base, leaving 8 bases between them. Germline CDR1 and CDR2: SGHRS and YFSETQ. CDR3: CASSLRLQNTEAFF. The CDR3 DNA sequence: TGCGCCAGCAGCTTGAGGCTTCAGAACACTGAAGCTTTCTTT.

V and J are TRBV19 and TRBJ1-5; 9 bases agree with TRBD1. The CDR3 loop spans 16 amino acids. V shed 7 bases and J 3 bases; nucleotides not matched to a gene: 10. Germline CDR1 LNHDA, CDR2 SQIVND (reference sequence). The CDR3 reads CASTSGQGGFNQPQHF. The CDR3 nucleotides are TGTGCCAGTACCTCGGGACAGGGAGGCTTCAATCAGCCCCAGCATTTT.

The genes are TRBV7-9 and TRBJ1-4; D is ambiguous. Germline values: CDR1 SEHNR, CDR2 FQNEAQ (reference sequence). The CDR3 is made up of 11 amino acids. Trimming removed 5 bases at V and 7 bases at J, with 5 bases between. CDR3 in DNA: TGTGCCAGCAGCAACACTGAAAAACTGTTTTTT. Translation gives CASSNTEKLFF. Full variable domain (remainder filled in from reference TRBV7-9 and TRBJ1-4): DTGVSQNPRHKITKRGQNVTFRCDPISEHNRLYWYRQTLGQGPEFLTYFQNEAQLEKSRLLSDRFSAERPKGSFSTLEIQRTEQGDSAMYLCASSNTEKLFFGSGTQLSVL.

The rearrangement links TRBV29-1 to TRBJ1-1; D is undetermined. Trimming took 5 bases from V and 1 from J, leaving 5 bases between them. The CDR3 length is 11 residues. Germline loops: CDR1 SQVTM, CDR2 ANQGSEA. CDR3 sequence: CSVTKNTEAFF. CDR3 coding DNA: TGCAGCGTTACTAAGAACACTGAAGCTTTCTTT.